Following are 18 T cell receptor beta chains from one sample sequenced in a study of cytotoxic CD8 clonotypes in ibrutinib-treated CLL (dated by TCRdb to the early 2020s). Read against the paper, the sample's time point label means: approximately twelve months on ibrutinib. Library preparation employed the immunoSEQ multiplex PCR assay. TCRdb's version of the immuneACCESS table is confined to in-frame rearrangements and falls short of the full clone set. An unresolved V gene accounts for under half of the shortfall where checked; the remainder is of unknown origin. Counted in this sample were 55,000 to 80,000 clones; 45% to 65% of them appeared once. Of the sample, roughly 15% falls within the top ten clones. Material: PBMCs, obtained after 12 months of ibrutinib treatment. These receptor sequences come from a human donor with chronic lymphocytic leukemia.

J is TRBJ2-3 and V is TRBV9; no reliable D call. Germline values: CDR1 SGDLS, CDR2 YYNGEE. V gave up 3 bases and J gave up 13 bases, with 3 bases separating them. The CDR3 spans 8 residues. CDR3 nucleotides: TGTGCCAGCAGCGAAGAGTATTTT. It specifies CASSEEYF.

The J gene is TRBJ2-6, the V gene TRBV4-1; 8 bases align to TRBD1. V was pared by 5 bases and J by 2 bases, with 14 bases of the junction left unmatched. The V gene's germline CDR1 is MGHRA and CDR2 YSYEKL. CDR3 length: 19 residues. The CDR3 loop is CASSAYPQGAGTGANVLTF. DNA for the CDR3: TGCGCCAGCAGCGCATACCCGCAGGGGGCAGGAACTGGGGCCAACGTCCTGACTTTC.

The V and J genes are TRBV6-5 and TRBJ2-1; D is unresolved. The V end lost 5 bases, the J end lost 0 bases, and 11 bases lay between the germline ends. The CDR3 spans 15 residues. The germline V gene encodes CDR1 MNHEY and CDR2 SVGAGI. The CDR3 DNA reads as TGTGCCAGCAGTCCTTCTAGGAGCTCCTACAATGAGCAGTTCTTC. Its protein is CASSPSRSSYNEQFF.

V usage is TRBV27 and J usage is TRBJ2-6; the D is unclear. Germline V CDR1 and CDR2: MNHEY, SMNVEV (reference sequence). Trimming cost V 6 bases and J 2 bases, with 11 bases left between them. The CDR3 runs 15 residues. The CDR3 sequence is CASSWLSPGANVLTF. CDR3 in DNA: TGTGCCAGCAGCTGGCTTTCGCCTGGGGCCAACGTCCTGACTTTC.

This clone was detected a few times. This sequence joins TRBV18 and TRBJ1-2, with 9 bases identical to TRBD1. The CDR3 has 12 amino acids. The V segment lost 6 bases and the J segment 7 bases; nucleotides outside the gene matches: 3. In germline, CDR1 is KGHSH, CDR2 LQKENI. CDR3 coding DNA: TGTGCCAGCTCGCCGACAGGGGGTGGCTACACCTTC. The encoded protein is CASSPTGGGYTF.

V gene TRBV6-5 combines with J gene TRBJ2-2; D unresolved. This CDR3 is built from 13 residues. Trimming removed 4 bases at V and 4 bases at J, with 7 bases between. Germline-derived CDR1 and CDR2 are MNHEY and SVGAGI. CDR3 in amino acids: CASSSRFTGELFF. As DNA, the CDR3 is TGTGCCAGCAGTTCTCGATTCACCGGGGAGCTGTTTTTT.

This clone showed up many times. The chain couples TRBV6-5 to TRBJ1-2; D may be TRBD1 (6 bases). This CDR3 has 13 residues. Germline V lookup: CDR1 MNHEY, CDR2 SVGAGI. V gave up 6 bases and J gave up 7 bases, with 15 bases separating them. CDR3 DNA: TGTGCCAGCAGCCGCCGGGGGGCGGGTGGCTACACCTTC. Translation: CASSRRGAGGYTF.

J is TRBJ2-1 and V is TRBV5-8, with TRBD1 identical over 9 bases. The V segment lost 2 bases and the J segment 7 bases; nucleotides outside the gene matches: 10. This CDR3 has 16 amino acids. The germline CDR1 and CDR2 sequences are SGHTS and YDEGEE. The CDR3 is CASSLIPNRGRNEQFF. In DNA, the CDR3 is TGTGCCAGCAGCTTAATACCTAACAGGGGGCGGAATGAGCAGTTCTTC.

The CDR3 coding sequence is TGTGCCAGCTATGAATTCTATGGCTACACCTTC. Translation: CASYEFYGYTF. This chain connects TRBV28 to TRBJ1-2; D gene ambiguous. Germline-derived CDR1 and CDR2 are MDHEN and SYDVKM. The CDR3 spans 11 residues. Trimming cost V 8 bases and J 4 bases, with 8 bases left between them.

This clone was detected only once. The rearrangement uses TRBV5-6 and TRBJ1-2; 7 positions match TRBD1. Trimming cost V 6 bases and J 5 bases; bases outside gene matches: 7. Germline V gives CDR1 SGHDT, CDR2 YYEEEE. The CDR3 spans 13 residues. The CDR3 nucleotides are TGTGCCAGCAACGGGGACAGAGAGTATGGCTACACCTTC. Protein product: CASNGDREYGYTF.

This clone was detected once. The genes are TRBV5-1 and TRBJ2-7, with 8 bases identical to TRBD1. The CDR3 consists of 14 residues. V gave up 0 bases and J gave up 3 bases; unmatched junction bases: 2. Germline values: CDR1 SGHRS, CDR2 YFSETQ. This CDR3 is CASSLGTGGYEQYV. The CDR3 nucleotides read TGCGCCAGCAGCTTGGGTACAGGGGGCTACGAGCAGTACGTC.

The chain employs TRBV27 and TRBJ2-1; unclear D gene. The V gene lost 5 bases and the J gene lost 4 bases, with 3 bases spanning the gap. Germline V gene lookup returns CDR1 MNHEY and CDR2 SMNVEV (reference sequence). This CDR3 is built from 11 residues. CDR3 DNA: TGTGCCAGCAGTGGTTACAATGAGCAGTTCTTC. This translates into CASSGYNEQFF.

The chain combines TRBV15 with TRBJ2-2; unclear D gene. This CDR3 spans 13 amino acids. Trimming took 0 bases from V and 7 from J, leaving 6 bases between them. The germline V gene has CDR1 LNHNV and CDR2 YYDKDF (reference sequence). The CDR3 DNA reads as TGTGCCACCAGCAGAGAGGGTCTCGGGGAGCTGTTTTTT. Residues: CATSREGLGELFF. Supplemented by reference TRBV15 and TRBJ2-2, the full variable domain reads DAMVIQNPRYQVTQFGKPVTLSCSQTLNHNVMYWYQQKSSQAPKLLFHYYDKDFNNEADTPDNFQSRRPNTSFCFLDIRSPGLGDTAMYLCATSREGLGELFFGEGSRLTVL.

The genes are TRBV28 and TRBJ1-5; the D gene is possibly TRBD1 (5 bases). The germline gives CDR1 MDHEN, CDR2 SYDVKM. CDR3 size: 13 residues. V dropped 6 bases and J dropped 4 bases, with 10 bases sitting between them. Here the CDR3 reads CASRGVLNQPQHF. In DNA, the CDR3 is TGTGCCAGCAGGGGGGTTCTTAATCAGCCCCAGCATTTT.

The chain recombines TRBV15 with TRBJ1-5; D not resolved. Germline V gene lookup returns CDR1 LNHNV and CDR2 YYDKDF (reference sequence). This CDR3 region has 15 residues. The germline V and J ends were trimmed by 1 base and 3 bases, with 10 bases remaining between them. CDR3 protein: CATSRGDSNNQPQHF. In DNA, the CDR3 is TGTGCCACCAGCAGAGGCGACTCTAACAATCAGCCCCAGCATTTT.

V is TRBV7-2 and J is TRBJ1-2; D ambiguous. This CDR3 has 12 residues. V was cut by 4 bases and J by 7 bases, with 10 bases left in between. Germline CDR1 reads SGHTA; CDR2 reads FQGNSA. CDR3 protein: CASSSVLGGYTF. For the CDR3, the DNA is TGTGCCAGCAGCTCGGTTCTAGGTGGCTACACCTTC. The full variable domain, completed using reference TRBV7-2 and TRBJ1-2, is GAGVSQSPSNKVTEKGKDVELRCDPISGHTALYWYRQSLGQGLEFLIYFQGNSAPDKSGLPSDRFSAERTGGSVSTLTIQRTQQEDSAVYLCASSSVLGGYTFGSGTRLTVV.

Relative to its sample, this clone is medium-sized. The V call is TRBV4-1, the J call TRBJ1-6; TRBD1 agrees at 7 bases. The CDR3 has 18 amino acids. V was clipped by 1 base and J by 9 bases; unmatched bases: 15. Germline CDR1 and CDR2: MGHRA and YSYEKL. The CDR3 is CASSQGTGSRGTISPLHF. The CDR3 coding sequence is TGCGCCAGCAGCCAAGGTACGGGTAGCAGGGGGACCATTTCACCCCTCCACTTT.

The CDR3 region has the DNA TGTGCCAGCAGCTCTAGCGGGAGCACAGATACGCAGTATTTT. This sequence encodes CASSSSGSTDTQYF. J is TRBJ2-3 and V is TRBV7-6; 8 positions match TRBD2. Germline CDR1 reads SGHVS; CDR2 reads FNYEAQ. Trimming cost V 4 bases and J 0 bases; bases outside gene matches: 0. CDR3 length equals 14 residues.